This TCR beta chain was sequenced in a study of multiple sclerosis patients with progressive multifocal leukoencephalopathy. Study results and limitations: Less diverse TRB repertoires were suggested in most PML patients. PML-onset expanded TRB clones were detectable before and during natalizumab therapy.

Synthetic inline TR CDR3 controls covering all V-J pairings were spiked into each PCR. Method: immunoSEQ multiplex PCR; TCRdb's copy keeps in-frame clones and lacks some. The data hold 25,000 to 30,000 clones, with around 89% observed a single time. Worth noting for this clone: Its target is not known.

Time point described: before natalizumab initiation. The V segment lost 7 bases and the J segment 7 bases; nucleotides outside the gene matches: 6. This CDR3 region has 13 residues. CDR1 is LNHNV and CDR2 is YYDKDF in the germline V gene (reference sequence). Sequencing used PBMCs. The chain joins TRBV15 to TRBJ1-1; 10 nucleotides match TRBD1. The sequence came from a human donor with multiple sclerosis. CDR3 amino acids: CATIRDRGLEAFF. CDR3 in DNA: TGTGCCACCATACGGGACAGGGGCCTTGAAGCTTTCTTT.